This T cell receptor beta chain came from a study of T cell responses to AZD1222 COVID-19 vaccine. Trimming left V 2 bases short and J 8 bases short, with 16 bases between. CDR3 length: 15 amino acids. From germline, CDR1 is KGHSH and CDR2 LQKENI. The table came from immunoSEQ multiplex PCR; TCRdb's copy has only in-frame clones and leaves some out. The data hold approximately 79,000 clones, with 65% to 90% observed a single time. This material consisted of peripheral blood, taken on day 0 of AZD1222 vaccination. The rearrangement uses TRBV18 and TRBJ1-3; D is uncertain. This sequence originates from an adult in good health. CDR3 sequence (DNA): TGTGCCAGCTCACCAGGGCCGACGACGGCAGACACCATATATTTT. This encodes CASSPGPTTADTIYF.